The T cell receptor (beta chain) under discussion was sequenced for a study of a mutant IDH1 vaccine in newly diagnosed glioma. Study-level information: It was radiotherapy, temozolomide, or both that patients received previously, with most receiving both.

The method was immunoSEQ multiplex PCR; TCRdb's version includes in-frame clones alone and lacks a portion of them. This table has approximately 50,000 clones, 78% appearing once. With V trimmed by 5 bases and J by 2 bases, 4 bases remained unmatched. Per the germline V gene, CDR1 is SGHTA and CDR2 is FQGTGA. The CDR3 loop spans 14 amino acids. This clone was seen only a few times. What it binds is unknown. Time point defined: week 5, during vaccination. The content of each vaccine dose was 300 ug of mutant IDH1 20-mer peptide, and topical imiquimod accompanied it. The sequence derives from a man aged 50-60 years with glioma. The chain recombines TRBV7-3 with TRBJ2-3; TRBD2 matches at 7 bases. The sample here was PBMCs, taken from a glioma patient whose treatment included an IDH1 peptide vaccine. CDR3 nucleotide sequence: TGTGCCAGCAGCCTGGGGGGGAACACAGATACGCAGTATTTT. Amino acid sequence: CASSLGGNTDTQYF.